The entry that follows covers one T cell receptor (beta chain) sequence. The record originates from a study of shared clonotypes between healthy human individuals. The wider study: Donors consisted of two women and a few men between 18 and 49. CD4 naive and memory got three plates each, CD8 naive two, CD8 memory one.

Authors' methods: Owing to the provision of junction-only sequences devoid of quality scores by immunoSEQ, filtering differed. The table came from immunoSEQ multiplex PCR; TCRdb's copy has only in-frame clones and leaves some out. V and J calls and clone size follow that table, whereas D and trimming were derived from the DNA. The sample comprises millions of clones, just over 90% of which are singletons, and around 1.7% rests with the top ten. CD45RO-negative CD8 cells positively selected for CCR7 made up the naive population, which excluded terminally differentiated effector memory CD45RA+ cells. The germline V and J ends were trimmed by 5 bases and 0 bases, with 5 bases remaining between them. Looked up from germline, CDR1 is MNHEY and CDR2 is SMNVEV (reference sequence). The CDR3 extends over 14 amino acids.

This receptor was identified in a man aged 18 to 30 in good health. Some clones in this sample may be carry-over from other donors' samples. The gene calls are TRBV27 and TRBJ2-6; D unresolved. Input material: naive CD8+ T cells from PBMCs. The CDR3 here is CASSATSGANVLTF. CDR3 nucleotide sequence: TGTGCCAGCAGTGCCACCTCTGGGGCCAACGTCCTGACTTTC.